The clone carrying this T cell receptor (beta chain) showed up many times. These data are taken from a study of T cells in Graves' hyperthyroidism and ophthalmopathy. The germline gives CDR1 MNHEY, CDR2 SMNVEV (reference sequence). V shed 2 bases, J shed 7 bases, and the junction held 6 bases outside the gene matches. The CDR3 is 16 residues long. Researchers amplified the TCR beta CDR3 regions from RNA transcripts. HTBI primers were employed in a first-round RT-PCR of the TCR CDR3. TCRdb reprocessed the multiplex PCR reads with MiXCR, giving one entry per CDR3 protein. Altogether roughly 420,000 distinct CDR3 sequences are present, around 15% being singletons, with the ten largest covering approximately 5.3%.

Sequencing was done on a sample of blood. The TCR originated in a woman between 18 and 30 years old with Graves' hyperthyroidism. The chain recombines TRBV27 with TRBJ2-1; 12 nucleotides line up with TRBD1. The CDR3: CASSLEGTGGWNEQFF. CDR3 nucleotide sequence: TGTGCCAGCAGTTTAGAGGGGACAGGGGGCTGGAATGAGCAGTTCTTC.